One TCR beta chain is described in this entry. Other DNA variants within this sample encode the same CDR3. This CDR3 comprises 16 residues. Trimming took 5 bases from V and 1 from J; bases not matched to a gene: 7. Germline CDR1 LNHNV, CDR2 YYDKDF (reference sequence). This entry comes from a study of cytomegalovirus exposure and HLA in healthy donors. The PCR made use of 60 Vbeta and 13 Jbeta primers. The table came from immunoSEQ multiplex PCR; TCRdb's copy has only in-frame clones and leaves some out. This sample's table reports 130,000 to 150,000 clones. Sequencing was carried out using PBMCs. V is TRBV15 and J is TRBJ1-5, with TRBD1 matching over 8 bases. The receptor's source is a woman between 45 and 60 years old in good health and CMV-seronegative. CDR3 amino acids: CATSRGQGASNQPQHF. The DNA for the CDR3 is TGTGCCACCAGCCGAGGACAGGGCGCCAGCAATCAGCCCCAGCATTTT.